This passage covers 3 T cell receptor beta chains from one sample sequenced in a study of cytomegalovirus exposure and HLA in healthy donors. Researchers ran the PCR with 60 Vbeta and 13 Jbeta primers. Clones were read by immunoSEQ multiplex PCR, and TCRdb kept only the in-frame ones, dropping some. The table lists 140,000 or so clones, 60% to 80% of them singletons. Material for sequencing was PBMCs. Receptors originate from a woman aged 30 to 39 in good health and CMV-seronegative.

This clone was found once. This CDR3 reads CASSAPTLAGTDTQYF. CDR3 nucleotide sequence: TGTGCCAGCAGCGCTCCTACCCTAGCGGGCACAGATACGCAGTATTTT. The chain has TRBV9 and TRBJ2-3, with 7 bases lining up with TRBD2. Trimming at V came to 3 bases and at J to 1 base, leaving 8 bases not matched to a gene. The CDR3 is made up of 16 amino acids. Germline V lookup: CDR1 SGDLS, CDR2 YYNGEE.

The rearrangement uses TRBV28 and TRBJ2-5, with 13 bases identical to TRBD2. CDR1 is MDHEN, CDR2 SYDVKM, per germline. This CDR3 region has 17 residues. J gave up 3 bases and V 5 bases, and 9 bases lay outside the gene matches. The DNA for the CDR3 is TGTGCCAGCAGTCGGGACAGAGGGACTAGCGGGGAAGAGACCCAGTACTTC. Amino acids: CASSRDRGTSGEETQYF.

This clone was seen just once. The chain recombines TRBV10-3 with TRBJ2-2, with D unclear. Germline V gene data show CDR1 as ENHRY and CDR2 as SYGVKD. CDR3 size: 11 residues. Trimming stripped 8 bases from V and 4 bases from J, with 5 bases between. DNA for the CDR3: TGTGCCATCGCGAGCACCGGGGAGCTGTTTTTT. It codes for CAIASTGELFF.